The 31 T cell receptor beta chains given below trace back to one sample, sequenced in a study of T-cell memory formation after mild COVID-19. MiXCR was run by TCRdb on the 5' RACE reads, yielding one entry per CDR3 protein. The table has 250,000 to 300,000 distinct CDR3 sequences, 15% to 20% seen once. The sequencing input was PBMCs or a T cell subset sorted from them (not recorded which). Receptor source: a man younger than 35 who had mild COVID-19 (a few samples of this study predate the infection). Cell type and time point are not known.

This clonotype turned up a few times. The chain links TRBV10-3 to TRBJ1-4; 7 positions agree with TRBD1. The CDR3 sequence is 15 residues long. Germline loops: CDR1 ENHRY, CDR2 SYGVKD. The V and J ends lost 6 bases and 4 bases, in that order; junction bases with no gene match: 8. CDR3 DNA sequence: TGTGCCATCAGCCCGTCGACAGGGAATAATGAAAAACTGTTTTTT. It yields the protein CAISPSTGNNEKLFF.

This chain joins TRBV7-8 and TRBJ1-1, with a weak D call TRBD1 (5 bases). V dropped 1 base and J dropped 8 bases, with 17 bases sitting between them. The CDR3 runs 15 residues. Germline V gives CDR1 SGHVS, CDR2 FQNEAQ. The CDR3 loop is CASSLVLGVPKEAFF. CDR3 sequence (DNA): TGTGCCAGCAGCTTAGTGCTGGGGGTTCCCAAGGAAGCTTTCTTT.

This clonotype was observed a handful of times. The gene calls are TRBV4-2 and TRBJ2-5, with D possibly TRBD2 on 6 matching bases. The CDR3 spans 18 residues. Germline V gene sequence: CDR1 LGHNA, CDR2 YNFKEQ. The V end lost 2 bases, the J end lost 3 bases, and 22 bases lay between the germline ends. CDR3 amino acids: CASSQPLGALGLEETQYF. CDR3 nucleotide sequence: TGTGCCAGCAGCCAACCCTTAGGGGCGCTGGGACTCGAAGAGACCCAGTACTTC.

The chain couples TRBV29-1 to TRBJ2-1; TRBD2 aligns across 10 bases. The trim removed 7 bases at V and 7 bases at J, leaving 7 bases unmatched. The CDR3 runs to 13 residues. Germline V gene data show CDR1 as SQVTM and CDR2 as ANQGSEA. The CDR3 DNA reads TGCAGCGCCTTGGAGCGGGGGGGGAATGAGCAGTTCTTC. This encodes CSALERGGNEQFF.

The V and J genes are TRBV7-2 and TRBJ2-1; 7 nucleotides agree with TRBD1. The CDR3 runs to 18 residues. Germline V gene sequence: CDR1 SGHTA, CDR2 FQGNSA. The V and J ends lost 4 bases and 0 bases, in that order; junction bases with no gene match: 12. The CDR3 coding sequence is TGTGCCAGCAGCTCCCGATGGGGACAGTTAAGCTCCTACAATGAGCAGTTCTTC. This gives the protein CASSSRWGQLSSYNEQFF.

This clonotype came up once. V is TRBV27 and J is TRBJ1-5; the D is unclear. Trimming took off 3 bases at V and 5 bases at J, with 8 bases between the two ends. CDR1 MNHEY and CDR2 SMNVEV come from the germline V gene (reference sequence). The CDR3 consists of 13 residues. CDR3 protein: CASSFRRDQPQHF. The CDR3 DNA reads TGTGCCAGCAGTTTCCGACGAGATCAGCCCCAGCATTTT.

The rearrangement uses TRBV6-4 and TRBJ2-3; D is unresolved. The CDR3 loop spans 13 amino acids. Germline V gene data show CDR1 as MRHNA and CDR2 as SNTAGT. Deletions cut 6 bases from V and 0 bases from J, with 7 bases between. This chain's CDR3 is CASSERSTDTQYF. The CDR3 nucleotides are TGTGCCAGCAGCGAGCGTAGCACAGATACGCAGTATTTT.

This clonotype was found a few times. The chain has TRBV6-5 and TRBJ1-2, with 7 bases identical to TRBD1. In germline, CDR1 is MNHEY, CDR2 SVGAGI. The trim removed 6 bases at V and 5 bases at J, leaving 15 bases unmatched. The CDR3 totals 16 residues. CDR3 protein: CASSAGSSTGKYGYTF. CDR3 DNA: TGTGCCAGCAGCGCGGGAAGCTCGACAGGGAAATATGGCTACACCTTC.

V and J are TRBV6-5 and TRBJ1-2, with TRBD1 identical over 9 bases. The CDR3 sequence is 15 residues long. V lost 2 bases, J lost 6 bases, and 7 bases stayed unmatched. Per germline, CDR1 MNHEY and CDR2 SVGAGI. The CDR3 bases are TGTGCCAGCAGTTACGGAGGGGGGACAGGGAATGGCTACACCTTC. Amino acid sequence: CASSYGGGTGNGYTF.

This clonotype has a handful of counts. The V gene is TRBV7-2, the J gene TRBJ2-3; D may be TRBD2 (5 bases). The CDR3 runs to 14 residues. The germline V gene has CDR1 SGHTA and CDR2 FQGNSA. V lost 4 bases, J lost 1 base, and 9 bases lay in between. The CDR3 DNA sequence: TGTGCCAGCAGCTCGCGGACTCGCACAGATACGCAGTATTTT. Translated, it gives CASSSRTRTDTQYF.

This clonotype has a count of ten or more. The chain employs TRBV28 and TRBJ2-5; D is unresolved. CDR3 length: 11 amino acids. V dropped 8 bases and J dropped 0 bases, with 4 bases sitting between them. Germline V gene data show CDR1 as MDHEN and CDR2 as SYDVKM. The CDR3 bases are TGTGCCAGCCATTACCAAGAGACCCAGTACTTC. Protein product: CASHYQETQYF.

This clonotype was recorded a few times. The V call is TRBV5-1, the J call TRBJ1-2, with TRBD1 matching 7 bases. The CDR3 has 14 amino acids. V was pared by 0 bases and J by 7 bases, with 6 bases of the junction left unmatched. Germline loops: CDR1 SGHRS, CDR2 YFSETQ. CDR3 loop: CASSLEGAEGGYTF. CDR3 sequence (DNA): TGCGCCAGCAGCTTGGAGGGGGCGGAAGGTGGCTACACCTTC.

The V call is TRBV6-6, the J call TRBJ2-1, with 12 bases matching TRBD2. The CDR3 runs to 15 residues. From germline, CDR1 is MNHNY and CDR2 SVGAGI (reference sequence). The trim removed 6 bases at V and 15 bases at J, leaving 15 bases unmatched. This CDR3 is CASSRGLAGREGSFF. In DNA form, the CDR3 reads TGTGCCAGCAGCCGCGGACTAGCGGGGCGGGAGGGTTCGTTCTTC.

The chain recombines TRBV12-3 or TRBV12-4 with TRBJ1-6; possibly TRBD1 for D (5 bases). The CDR3 is 15 residues long. V was cut by 8 bases and J by 15 bases, with 26 bases left in between. The chain's CDR3 is CASGSLGPGIFVLHF. CDR3 DNA sequence: TGTGCCAGCGGAAGTTTGGGGCCGGGTATCTTTGTCCTCCACTTT.

The gene calls are TRBV4-2 and TRBJ1-1; D is undetermined. Looked up from germline, CDR1 is LGHNA and CDR2 is YNFKEQ. This CDR3 is 15 amino acids long. The V end lost 5 bases, the J end lost 5 bases, and 18 bases lay between the germline ends. The DNA for the CDR3 is TGTGCCAGCAGCGATCTGTTTGGTTCAGGAACTGAAGCTTTCTTT. Protein sequence: CASSDLFGSGTEAFF.

The chain recombines TRBV6-2 or TRBV6-3 with TRBJ2-3; 10 bases agree with TRBD2. The germline CDR1 and CDR2 sequences are MNHEY and SVGEGT. V dropped 6 bases and J dropped 1; count of bases not matched to a gene: 10. The CDR3 consists of 17 residues. The CDR3 DNA sequence: TGTGCCAGCAGATCCTTCCTAGCGGGGGTCGGCACAGATACGCAGTATTTT. Amino acid sequence: CASRSFLAGVGTDTQYF.

This clonotype has more than one count but fewer than ten. V is TRBV7-9 and J is TRBJ2-7; D call uncertain. Germline V lookup: CDR1 SEHNR, CDR2 FQNEAQ (reference sequence). The length of the CDR3 is 15 residues. Between the trimmed V and J ends, which lost 5 bases and 2 bases, there was a span of 16 bases. The CDR3 DNA reads as TGTGCCAGCAGCCGACAAGAATTCCGAGCCTACGAGCAGTACTTC. Translation gives CASSRQEFRAYEQYF.

The chain has TRBV5-1 and TRBJ2-5; perhaps TRBD1 as D (6 bases). The V gene's germline CDR1 is SGHRS and CDR2 YFSETQ. V was cut by 5 bases and J by 7 bases, with 18 bases left in between. The length of the CDR3 is 14 residues. CDR3 protein: CASRPGTSPRTQYF. DNA of the CDR3: TGCGCCAGCAGGCCCGGGACATCCCCAAGGACCCAGTACTTC.

The chain recombines TRBV28 with TRBJ1-3; D is perhaps TRBD1 (6 bases). Between the trimmed V and J ends, which lost 8 bases and 4 bases, there was a span of 18 bases. This CDR3 region has 15 residues. Germline lookup yields CDR1 MDHEN and CDR2 SYDVKM. The CDR3 bases are TGTGCCAGCCGTATCAGGGGCACACAAGGAAACACCATATATTTT. It encodes CASRIRGTQGNTIYF.

This clonotype was observed a handful of times. DNA for the CDR3: TGCAGCGTTGCCGGGTCGGCGAACACCGGGGAGCTGTTTTTT. It is translated as CSVAGSANTGELFF. J is TRBJ2-2 and V is TRBV29-1; D gene unclear. The ends were cut back, 4 bases at V and 0 bases at J, with 9 bases in the middle. This CDR3 contains 14 residues. Per germline, CDR1 SQVTM and CDR2 ANQGSEA.

The chain joins TRBV10-3 to TRBJ2-3, with D tentatively TRBD1 or TRBD2 (6 bases each). V was pared by 2 bases and J by 5 bases, with 17 bases between. This CDR3 contains 16 residues. CDR1 and CDR2 (germline): ENHRY, SYGVKD. The chain's CDR3 is CAISEGVLGGKDTQYF. The CDR3 nucleotides are TGTGCCATCAGTGAGGGAGTGTTGGGGGGCAAAGATACGCAGTATTTT.

The J gene is TRBJ2-5, the V gene TRBV25-1; D is unresolved. Germline CDR1 and CDR2: MGHDK and SYGVNS. The CDR3 is 11 residues long. Trimming took off 4 bases at V and 6 bases at J, with 6 bases between the two ends. CDR3 residues: CASSAKQTQYF. The DNA for the CDR3 is TGTGCCAGCAGTGCTAAGCAGACCCAGTACTTC.

There are many counts of this clonotype. The chain joins TRBV29-1 to TRBJ1-4; D gene ambiguous. Trimming left V 3 bases short and J 4 bases short, with 6 bases between. CDR3 size: 12 residues. CDR1 SQVTM and CDR2 ANQGSEA come from the germline V gene. CDR3 sequence (DNA): TGCAGCGTTGAGAGGGTTAATGAAAAACTGTTTTTT. It yields the protein CSVERVNEKLFF.

This rearrangement joins TRBV12-3 or TRBV12-4 to TRBJ2-2; D unclear. Trimming pared 5 bases from V and 3 bases from J, leaving 7 bases between. This CDR3 contains 13 residues. CDR3 sequence: CASSNGYTGELFF. CDR3 nucleotides: TGTGCCAGCAGTAATGGGTACACCGGGGAGCTGTTTTTT.

This clonotype was observed a handful of times. V gene TRBV7-2 combines with J gene TRBJ1-1; weak D call: TRBD1 (5 bases). The CDR3 is 12 residues long. Germline V gives CDR1 SGHTA, CDR2 FQGNSA. V lost 5 bases and J 7 bases, leaving 11 bases between the germline ends. CDR3 loop: CASSLRGHEAFF. CDR3 bases: TGTGCCAGCAGCCTCCGGGGCCATGAAGCTTTCTTT.

In this sample, this clonotype turned up a few times. The V gene is TRBV29-1, the J gene TRBJ1-1, with D possibly TRBD1 on 6 matching bases. V lost 4 bases and J lost 5, with 14 bases in between. The CDR3 extends over 13 amino acids. The germline gives CDR1 SQVTM, CDR2 ANQGSEA. The CDR3 coding sequence is TGCAGCGTTGCGGGAGGGAGGGGGACTGAAGCTTTCTTT. Translated: CSVAGGRGTEAFF. Supplemented by reference TRBV29-1 and TRBJ1-1, the full variable domain reads SAVISQKPSRDICQRGTSLTIQCQVDSQVTMMFWYRQQPGQSLTLIATANQGSEATYESGFVIDKFPISRPNLTFSTLTVSNMSPEDSSIYLCSVAGGRGTEAFFGQGTRLTVV.

J is TRBJ2-7 and V is TRBV28; TRBD1 aligns across 8 bases. Germline V gives CDR1 MDHEN, CDR2 SYDVKM. The CDR3 contains 13 residues. V lost 3 bases to trimming and J lost 7 bases; unmatched junction nucleotides: 5. The CDR3 region is CASSFGDRNEQYV. CDR3 coding DNA: TGTGCCAGCAGTTTCGGGGACAGGAATGAGCAGTACGTC.

The V and J genes are TRBV7-6 and TRBJ1-1; the D is unclear. There are 15 residues in the CDR3. The V gene's germline CDR1 is SGHVS and CDR2 FNYEAQ. Trimming pared 0 bases from V and 7 bases from J, leaving 15 bases between. The CDR3 DNA reads TGTGCCAGCAGCTTAGCTGGGAACGGAATGAGTGAAGCTTTCTTT. It encodes CASSLAGNGMSEAFF.

This clonotype occurred a few times. The CDR3 region has the DNA TGTGCCAGCAGCAAAACTAGCGGGGGGTACGAGCAGTACTTC. Translating it yields CASSKTSGGYEQYF. The chain recombines TRBV11-2 with TRBJ2-7; 12 bases agree with TRBD2. CDR1 SGHAT and CDR2 FQNNGV come from the germline V gene. Trimming removed 5 bases from V and 4 bases from J; junction bases left unmatched: 3. This CDR3 is 14 amino acids long.

This clonotype was observed at least ten times. This chain uses TRBV5-1 with TRBJ2-7; 9 bases are shared with TRBD1. The CDR3 consists of 15 residues. Germline V gene data show CDR1 as SGHRS and CDR2 as YFSETQ. J gave up 9 bases and V 4 bases, and 14 bases lay outside the gene matches. CDR3 loop: CASSLDRGGLGGQYF. DNA of the CDR3: TGCGCCAGCAGCCTGGACAGGGGAGGCCTTGGGGGGCAGTACTTC.

This clonotype has a count of ten or more. This chain connects TRBV14 to TRBJ2-1; D unclear. Germline loops: CDR1 SGHDN, CDR2 FVKESK. Trimming pared 2 bases from V and 0 bases from J, leaving 17 bases between. This CDR3 contains 18 residues. CDR3 region: CASSQYTGGSSSYNEQFF. CDR3 DNA sequence: TGTGCCAGCAGCCAATATACGGGCGGTTCGAGCTCCTACAATGAGCAGTTCTTC.